This entry lists 23 T cell receptor beta chains sequenced from one sample in a study of control samples from healthy donors and cancer patients. Sequencing used immunoSEQ multiplex PCR; TCRdb keeps in-frame clones, though not all of them. The repertoire has 170,000 or so clones, roughly 94% of them found once; the top ten carry around 1.3%. Sequences were obtained from blood. These receptors all stem from a woman aged 18-30 years in good health.

V usage is TRBV12-3 or TRBV12-4 and J usage is TRBJ1-2, with 9 nucleotides matching TRBD1. The CDR3 has 11 amino acids. Germline trimming cut 8 bases from V and 7 bases from J; bases unmatched to any gene: 2. The CDR3 region has the DNA TGTGCCAGCGTGGACAGGGGTGGCTACACCTTC. The encoded protein is CASVDRGGYTF.

The chain carries TRBV3-1 (or the pseudogene TRBV3-2) and TRBJ1-1; perhaps TRBD1 as D (5 bases). The V end was cut by 3 bases, the J end by 0 bases, with 5 bases between. Germline V lookup: CDR1 LGHDT, CDR2 YNNKEL (reference sequence). The CDR3 runs 13 residues. CDR3 loop: CASSHRVNTEAFF. The CDR3 DNA reads TGTGCCAGCAGCCACAGGGTGAACACTGAAGCTTTCTTT.

The chain is built from TRBV20-1 and TRBJ2-7, with 9 positions matching TRBD2. Germline V lookup: CDR1 DFQATT, CDR2 SNEGSKA (reference sequence). J gave up 2 bases and V 3 bases, and 5 bases lay outside the gene matches. The CDR3 runs to 14 residues. The CDR3, as DNA: TGCAGTGCTAGTAACCAGCGGGAGGCCTACGAGCAGTACTTC. This codes for CSASNQREAYEQYF.

This chain joins TRBV6-5 and TRBJ2-1, with D tentatively TRBD2 (5 bases). The CDR3 has 13 residues. Germline V gives CDR1 MNHEY, CDR2 SVGAGI. Trimming left V 6 bases short and J 4 bases short, with 10 bases between. The CDR3, as DNA: TGTGCCAGCAGCGGAGACTATTACAATGAGCAGTTCTTC. It specifies CASSGDYYNEQFF.

Worth noting for this clone: A read error may account for a junction end that differs from germline. The gene calls are TRBV6-6 and TRBJ1-1, with a weak D call TRBD1 (5 bases). This CDR3 spans 15 amino acids. The V gene's germline CDR1 is MNHNY and CDR2 SVGAGI (reference sequence). The chain's CDR3 is CASSYSPVGDTEAFF. CDR3 in DNA: TGTGCCAGCAGCTACTCCCCTGTGGGGGACACTGAAGCTTTCTTT.

The chain combines TRBV6-2 or TRBV6-3 with TRBJ1-2, with D maybe TRBD1 (6 bases). The germline V gene encodes CDR1 MNHEY and CDR2 SVGEGT. V dropped 2 bases and J dropped 0 bases, with 10 bases sitting between them. The CDR3 runs 15 residues. CDR3 amino acids: CASSYVPGANYGYTF. DNA for the CDR3: TGTGCCAGCAGTTACGTTCCAGGGGCTAACTATGGCTACACCTTC.

The chain links TRBV14 to TRBJ1-1, with D possibly TRBD1 on 6 matching bases. The CDR3 has 14 amino acids. V lost 4 bases and J 5 bases, leaving 14 bases between the germline ends. Germline CDR1 is SGHDN and CDR2 is FVKESK. CDR3 nucleotide sequence: TGTGCCAGCAGCCTCAGGGGCCGCGAAACTGAAGCTTTCTTT. Its translation is CASSLRGRETEAFF.

On this clone itself: The junction does not match germline at one end; this may be a read error. This chain joins TRBV28 and TRBJ1-5, with D possibly matching TRBD1 (5 bases). The CDR3 has 13 amino acids. The V gene's germline CDR1 is MDHEN and CDR2 SYDVKM. For the CDR3, the DNA is TGTACCAGCAGTTTATTGCAGGGTAAGCCCCAGCATTTT. It specifies CTSSLLQGKPQHF.

The chain combines TRBV11-2 with TRBJ2-7; D gene uncertain. Trimming left V 0 bases short and J 2 bases short, with 8 bases between. Germline V gives CDR1 SGHAT, CDR2 FQNNGV. The CDR3 consists of 14 residues. The CDR3 region is CASSLEVGTYEQYF. CDR3 in DNA: TGTGCCAGCAGCTTAGAGGTCGGAACCTACGAGCAGTACTTC.

The count of this clone is one. J is TRBJ1-2 and V is TRBV5-6; D may be TRBD1 (6 bases). The germline gives CDR1 SGHDT, CDR2 YYEEEE. This CDR3 contains 14 residues. The V end was cut by 4 bases, the J end by 3 bases, with 13 bases between. CDR3 DNA: TGTGCCAGCAGCGCCGTCAGGGGTTACTATGGCTACACCTTC. Translating it yields CASSAVRGYYGYTF.

The CDR3 here is CAISPPGTGQEKLFF. The CDR3 coding sequence is TGTGCCATTTCGCCCCCCGGGACAGGGCAAGAAAAACTGTTTTTT. The chain links TRBV28 to TRBJ1-4, with 9 bases lining up with TRBD1. J was trimmed by 8 bases and V by 10 bases; bases with no gene match: 14. The germline gives CDR1 MDHEN, CDR2 SYDVKM. The CDR3 covers 15 residues.

V usage is TRBV25-1 and J usage is TRBJ1-3, with D possibly TRBD1 on 5 matching bases. The V and J ends lost 6 bases and 4 bases respectively, with 13 bases between them. The CDR3 is made up of 14 amino acids. The V gene's germline CDR1 is MGHDK and CDR2 SYGVNS. The CDR3 spells CASSRRGTGNTIYF. The CDR3 DNA reads TGTGCCAGCAGCCGGAGGGGAACGGGAAACACCATATATTTT. The variable domain in full, with the rest retrieved from reference TRBV25-1 and TRBJ1-3, is EADIYQTPRYLVIGTGKKITLECSQTMGHDKMYWYQQDPGMELHLIHYSYGVNSTEKGDLSSESTVSRIRTEHFPLTLESARPSHTSQYLCASSRRGTGNTIYFGEGSWLTVV.

The chain combines TRBV6-2 or TRBV6-3 with TRBJ2-1; D may correspond to TRBD1 or TRBD2 (6 bases each). The CDR3 extends over 15 amino acids. With 1 base removed from V and 4 bases from J, the gap between germline ends came to 11 bases. The germline CDR1 and CDR2 sequences are MNHEY and SVGEGT. CDR3 in DNA: TGTGCCAGCAGTTACTTCAGGGGACTTTACAATGAGCAGTTCTTC. It codes for CASSYFRGLYNEQFF.

This rearrangement joins TRBV19 to TRBJ1-5; D unresolved. This CDR3 has 14 amino acids. CDR1 and CDR2 (germline): LNHDA, SQIVND (reference sequence). V was shortened by 3 bases and J by 7 bases, with 13 bases between the two germline ends. The DNA of the CDR3 is TGTGCCAGTAGTATCCCTTGGTTAGGGCAGCCCCAGCATTTT. Amino acids: CASSIPWLGQPQHF.

The V call is TRBV6-2 or TRBV6-3, the J call TRBJ1-4; no clear D gene. Trimming took 2 bases from V and 6 from J, leaving 1 base between them. The CDR3 has 11 residues. Looked up from germline, CDR1 is MNHEY and CDR2 is SVGEGT. The chain's CDR3 is CASSYHEKLFF. The CDR3, as DNA: TGTGCCAGCAGTTACCATGAAAAACTGTTTTTT.

The chain combines TRBV19 with TRBJ1-5, with TRBD1 identical over 7 bases. Germline V gives CDR1 LNHDA, CDR2 SQIVND (reference sequence). CDR3 size: 14 residues. CDR3 in DNA: TGTGCAGGGGGCGCCCTGTTGGTTAATCAGCCCCAGCATTTT. Its protein is CAGGALLVNQPQHF.

The chain links TRBV7-9 to TRBJ1-2; TRBD1 matches 9 bases. Unmatched junction bases numbered 3, after V lost 5 bases and J lost 2 bases. Germline CDR1 SEHNR, CDR2 FQNEAQ (reference sequence). The CDR3 totals 14 residues. CDR3 region: CASSPGQGNYGYTF. CDR3 bases: TGTGCCAGCAGCCCCGGACAGGGGAACTATGGCTACACCTTC.

The rearrangement links TRBV19 to TRBJ1-2; TRBD1 agrees at 7 bases. Germline values: CDR1 LNHDA, CDR2 SQIVND (reference sequence). The CDR3 covers 16 residues. V lost 7 bases, J lost 0 bases, and 11 bases stayed unmatched. CDR3 protein: CASTMRRQGSNYGYTF. The DNA for the CDR3 is TGTGCCAGTACCATGCGCCGACAGGGATCTAACTATGGCTACACCTTC.

This rearrangement joins TRBV4-1 to TRBJ1-5; D ambiguous. The CDR3 sequence is 13 residues long. V was cut by 3 bases and J by 0 bases, with 3 bases left in between. CDR1 is MGHRA, CDR2 YSYEKL, per germline. DNA for the CDR3: TGCGCCAGCAGCCAGAATAGCAATCAGCCCCAGCATTTT. Translated, it gives CASSQNSNQPQHF.

This chain links TRBV18 with TRBJ2-7; D tentatively reads TRBD1 or TRBD2 (5 bases each). CDR3 length: 14 residues. Germline-derived CDR1 and CDR2 are KGHSH and LQKENI. The V end lost 5 bases, the J end lost 2 bases, and 13 bases lay between the germline ends. The CDR3 DNA sequence: TGTGCCAGCTCAGATGGGACGGACACCTACGAGCAGTACTTC. Protein sequence: CASSDGTDTYEQYF.

This chain uses TRBV15 with TRBJ1-2, with 9 bases matching TRBD1. This CDR3 is 14 amino acids long. V was clipped by 1 base and J by 9 bases; unmatched bases: 6. Germline V gives CDR1 LNHNV, CDR2 YYDKDF (reference sequence). CDR3 DNA sequence: TGTGCCACCAGCAGAGGAGGACAGGGGCTGAGCTACACCTTC. It yields the protein CATSRGGQGLSYTF.

The chain couples TRBV18 to TRBJ1-5; the match to TRBD1 covers 7 bases. J was trimmed by 9 bases and V by 5 bases; bases with no gene match: 7. CDR3 size: 13 residues. From germline, CDR1 is KGHSH and CDR2 LQKENI. Here the CDR3 reads CASSTGVLGPQHF. Written as DNA, the CDR3 is TGTGCCAGCTCAACAGGGGTTTTGGGGCCCCAGCATTTT.

The gene calls are TRBV5-1 and TRBJ2-3, with D possibly TRBD1 on 5 matching bases. The CDR3 is 15 residues long. V was trimmed by 3 bases and J by 7 bases, leaving 18 bases between them. CDR1 SGHRS and CDR2 YFSETQ come from the germline V gene. The CDR3 nucleotides read TGCGCCAGCAGCTGGTGGAATAGACCAGGGCATACGCAGTATTTT. Amino acid sequence: CASSWWNRPGHTQYF.